This T cell receptor (beta chain) derives from a study of regulatory T cells in long-lasting Graves disease (dated by TCRdb to the early 2020s). About the study as a whole: Antithyroid drugs had been taken for less than 3 months by newly diagnosed Graves' disease patients. Peripheral blood TCR sequencing and RNA sequencing compared persistent Graves' disease patients with newly diagnosed Graves' disease patients. The study was conducted in China and was registered as a clinical trial. A total of about 35 samples underwent TCR sequencing, from some 13 patients with persistent Graves' disease and 20 patients with newly diagnosed Graves' disease. What the work shows at the level of the full study, not this receptor alone: A larger number of public clonotypes was shared among persistent patients (fewer than 3,000) than among newly diagnosed patients (roughly 1,000). Peripheral blood alone was examined, since thyroid tissue, which constituted the primary lesion, could not be accessed. The authors noted that the small sample size was a limitation that may lower accuracy. Compared with newly diagnosed patients, patients with persistent Graves' disease had lower TCR Shannon entropy and fewer highly expanded clones, which suggests clonal expansion. Sequencing and analysis were restricted to the TCR beta chain. TRBV28, TRBJ1-2 and TRBJ2-5 were preferentially used in persistent disease, while TRBV20-1 and TRBJ2-1 were favored in newly diagnosed disease.

This clonotype appeared many times. It has no known antigen specificity. No clone much larger than this one lies a single base away; base qualities are absent. CDR1 is given as SGHRS and CDR2 as YFSETQ, both from the germline V gene. Inclusive of the bounding cysteine and phenylalanine, the CDR3 is 12 residues long. Left in the record is the CDR3 DNA by itself, 36 bases read in frame from the first base. V is pruned by 3 bases and J by 9 bases, leaving 0 bases of the junction without a gene match. Sample time point, as interpreted from the label and publication: newly diagnosed GD, antithyroid drugs for less than 3 months. For both TCR sequencing and RNA sequencing, RNA was extracted from PBMCs using TRIzol. The diagnosis of Graves' disease was made according to American Thyroid Association guidelines. Patients were recruited from an endocrinology department in Xi'an, China. Each patient gave approximately 9 milliliters of peripheral blood, collected in an EDTA anticoagulant tube. PBMCs were isolated by Ficoll Paque Plus density gradient separation without further T cell sorting. An Agilent 2100 Bioanalyzer and agarose gel were used to check RNA quality, and a NanoDrop 2000 was used to measure RNA concentration.

The method behind the library was multiplex PCR. These reads were obtained on an Illumina HiSeq 4000. To build TCR beta libraries, CDR3 regions were amplified by Arm-PCR using iRepertoire HTBI primers. PCR products were gel purified before sequencing. The study's processing was this. Gene usage analysis of CDR3 amino acid clonotypes relied on the approximately 60 TRBV and 15 or so TRBJ segments identified across samples. Filtered high-quality paired reads were merged into contigs using COPE and FqMerger. BLAST was used to align contigs to the IMGT TRBV, TRBD and TRBJ reference genes, and CDR3 was defined following IMGT. Highly expanded clones were defined as clonotypes with a frequency above 0.1%. Repertoire diversity was measured by Shannon entropy, and V-J evenness by the Gini coefficient. Clonotypes shared by more than one individual were considered public. Starting from the raw public reads, TCRdb applied fastp trimming at Q25, assembled clones with MiXCR and retained in-frame beta chains. Here each entry gathers all rows of one CDR3 protein and keeps the most common genes and DNA. The V and J calls and clone size are TCRdb's, not the authors'. For this sample the table gives 400,000 to 550,000 distinct CDR3 sequences, of which about 15% were detected only once. In total, the top ten clones hold over 15% of the sample.

A further study also used this sample, focusing on T cells in Graves' hyperthyroidism and ophthalmopathy. The second paper states: Stable Graves' hyperthyroidism was defined as the absence of progression to ophthalmopathy over 18 months of follow-up. The hyperthyroidism patients were between 18 and 65 years old and newly diagnosed, with a disease duration of less than 2 months. Exclusion was applied to patients with uncontrolled infections, other autoimmune diseases, pregnancy or lactation. Diagnoses were based on clinical symptoms, serum thyroxine and TRAb, thyroid ultrasound and orbital computed tomography. For the first round of RT-PCR on the TCR CDR3, the HTBI primer set was used together with the Qiagen OneStep RT-PCR kit. Blood samples also contained most of the expanded thyroid clonotypes (frequency above 0.001), which suggests that blood repertoires may reflect thyroid immune responses. A model built on a 13 V-J signature distinguished ophthalmopathy from stable hyperthyroidism, reaching 85% to 90% sensitivity and 81.08% specificity in cross-validation and 80%/75% in testing. During validation, the model predicted progression to ophthalmopathy a median of approximately 6 months ahead of onset, with around 70% sensitivity and 72.22% specificity. To identify TCR V-J signatures that set the groups apart, the researchers used a discovery cohort of 90 to 100 patients, made up of roughly 45 with Graves' ophthalmopathy and 57 with stable Graves' hyperthyroidism. Prospective prediction of ophthalmopathy was tested in an independent validation cohort consisting of roughly 20 hyperthyroidism patients and some 15 patients who later progressed to ophthalmopathy. The approximately 98 discovery patients were randomly divided into training and test sets at a 7:3 ratio. The study also compared thyroid tissue and blood T-cell repertoires from several Graves' hyperthyroidism patients. Once sampling was done, hyperthyroidism patients were given methimazole at a starting dose of 30 mg daily, whereas ophthalmopathy patients were given high-dose intravenous methylprednisolone. The libraries were constructed in a second round of multiplex PCR and then size-selected and purified. Libraries were sequenced paired-end with 100 bp reads on an Illumina HiSeq2000. SOAPnuke was used to process the raw data, throwing out any read that contained adapters or uncalled bases, had a mean Phred below 15, or lacked an exact constant-primer or identifier match. High-quality paired reads were merged with COPE v1.2.5, and unique nucleotide sequences were defined as clonotypes. Clonotypes were aligned to IMGT TRBV, TRBD and TRBJ reference segments using MiTCR v1.1. Only V-J combinations with frequency above 0.0001, covering about 99% of repertoires, were analysed. A TCS score was defined as the ratio of F50 (clonal expansion) to E x V (chaos), with BLOSUM62-based TCRdist applied between CDR3 peptides within each V-J. Welch's t-statistics and random forest reduced roughly 500 V-J features to roughly 13, which were used in a naive Bayes classifier (R e1071). Sample size was not statistically predetermined, and blinding of investigators to group allocation was not performed. According to the paper, TCR Vbeta CDR3 sequencing was carried out on approximately 140 peripheral blood samples, which came from 40 to 45 ophthalmopathy, 75 to 80 hyperthyroidism and roughly 17 progressor patients.

The source was peripheral blood mononuclear cells (PBMCs), collected at new diagnosis, from a patient treated with antithyroid drugs. The chain uses TRBV5-1 and TRBJ2-1; TRBD1 matches 10 bases in the middle. The clonotype comes from a woman in her 30s with Graves disease. Donor details come from another sample of the same person, matched by shared clones. The CDR3 reads as follows: CASSWTGGEQFF. The sequenced DNA is TGCGCCAGCAGCTGGACAGGGGGTGAGCAGTTCTTC.